The clone carrying this TCR beta chain is classed as large. What it binds is unknown. This specimen includes other DNA sequences encoding the same CDR3. Profiled with immunoSEQ multiplex PCR; TCRdb holds only in-frame clones, not every one. The repertoire holds some 2,300 clones, with roughly 15% as singletons. This sample was included in a study of tumour-infiltrating T cells in Burkitt lymphoma. The overall study: Patients covered every epidemiological subtype of Burkitt lymphoma.

From germline, CDR1 is MGHRA and CDR2 YSYEKL. With 0 bases removed from V and 6 bases from J, the gap between germline ends came to 14 bases. The CDR3 has 15 residues. Regarding the study as a whole: Several public clonotypes recurred in numerous Burkitt lymphoma patients.

Sequenced input: tumor tissue. The chain has TRBV4-1 and TRBJ1-1; tentatively, D is TRBD1 (6 bases). The TCR originated in a human donor with Burkitt lymphoma. The CDR3 DNA is TGCGCCAGCAGCCAAGATTACCCCGCAGGGGCTGAAGCTTTCTTT. It is translated as CASSQDYPAGAEAFF.